This is a list of T cell receptor beta chains from one sample in a study of T cells in Graves' hyperthyroidism and ophthalmopathy. TCRdb processed the multiplex PCR reads anew with MiXCR; each CDR3 protein has one entry. The sample yields about 740,000 distinct CDR3 sequences, 12% to 15% seen once. Sequencing was carried out using blood. Source of these receptors: a young woman with Graves' hyperthyroidism. Both conserved end residues are part of each CDR3. The D gene is left open where the match is weak. Not every row has a clone size; where given, it reads once, few, many or a size class.

clone_size,d_call,v_call,j_call,cdr3_aa,cdr3_nt
NA,TRBD1,TRBV6-1,TRBJ2-7,CASSGGTGVLDYGQYF,TGTGCCAGCAGTGGGGGGACAGGGGTATTGGACTACGGGCAGTACTTC
NA,NA,TRBV6-6,TRBJ1-5,CASSYSRRSNQPQHF,TGTGCCAGCAGTTACTCAAGGAGAAGCAATCAGCCCCAGCATTTT
many,NA,TRBV7-9,TRBJ1-6,CASSDGRDVSYNSPLHF,TGTGCCAGCAGCGACGGCCGGGACGTGAGCTATAATTCACCCCTCCACTTT
NA,NA,TRBV7-9,TRBJ1-2,CASSTLGDRKKGANYGYTF,TGTGCCAGCAGCACCCTGGGTGACAGGAAAAAGGGGGCTAACTATGGCTACACCTTC
many,TRBD2,TRBV2,TRBJ2-7,CASSELLAGGYEQYF,TGTGCCAGCAGTGAACTCCTAGCGGGAGGATACGAGCAGTACTTC
few,NA,TRBV7-9,TRBJ2-1,CASSAGQTEQFF,TGTGCCAGCAGCGCGGGACAGACCGAGCAGTTCTTC
many,NA,TRBV18,TRBJ1-4,CASSPDRAGTLELFF,TGTGCCAGCTCACCAGATCGGGCAGGGACGTTGGAACTGTTTTTT
NA,TRBD2,TRBV20-1,TRBJ2-1,CSARDPGKRGGNEQFF,TGCAGTGCTAGAGATCCGGGTAAACGGGGGGGGAATGAGCAGTTCTTC
many,TRBD1,TRBV5-5,TRBJ1-1,CASSQRTGLVTEAFF,TGTGCCAGCAGCCAAAGGACAGGGCTGGTAACTGAAGCTTTCTTT
NA,TRBD2,TRBV5-5,TRBJ2-7,CASSLASGATYEQYF,TGTGCCAGCAGCTTGGCTAGCGGGGCCACCTACGAGCAGTACTTC
NA,TRBD1,TRBV20-1,TRBJ1-6,CSARDDRVGSYNSPLHF,TGCAGTGCTAGAGACGACAGGGTTGGCTCCTATAATTCACCCCTCCACTTT
NA,TRBD2,TRBV2,TRBJ2-2,CAKTSGRDRAGELFF,TGTGCCAAGACTAGCGGGAGGGACAGGGCCGGGGAGCTGTTTTTT
many,TRBD1,TRBV15,TRBJ1-5,CATSRDRDRAGQPQHF,TGTGCCACCAGCAGAGATAGGGACAGGGCGGGACAGCCCCAGCATTTT
many,TRBD2,TRBV20-1,TRBJ2-3,CSAERAGATDTQYF,TGCAGTGCCGAAAGGGCGGGAGCTACAGATACGCAGTATTTT
NA,NA,TRBV27,TRBJ1-4,CASSLLAVPNEKLFF,TGTGCCAGCAGTTTATTGGCGGTCCCTAATGAAAAACTGTTTTTT
few,TRBD2,TRBV6-4,TRBJ2-1,CASSTGTSGNNEQFF,TGTGCCAGCAGTACCGGGACTAGCGGGAACAATGAGCAGTTCTTC
few,NA,TRBV5-1,TRBJ2-2,CASSLIPREGTGELFF,TGCGCCAGCAGCTTGATCCCCAGAGAAGGCACCGGGGAGCTGTTTTTT
NA,TRBD1,TRBV3-1,TRBJ2-5,CASSQEGRATGARETQYF,TGTGCCAGCAGCCAAGAAGGAAGAGCGACAGGGGCGCGAGAGACCCAGTACTTC
many,NA,TRBV9,TRBJ1-5,CASSVGGTGQPQHF,TGTGCCAGCAGCGTCGGGGGGACTGGTCAGCCCCAGCATTTT
NA,TRBD1,TRBV27,TRBJ1-5,CASSSLTGGVNQPQHF,TGTGCCAGCAGTTCCTTGACAGGGGGCGTCAATCAGCCCCAGCATTTT
NA,TRBD1,TRBV7-9,TRBJ2-5,CASSYSIPGGQETQYF,TGTGCCAGCAGTTACTCGATCCCAGGGGGCCAAGAGACCCAGTACTTC
many,TRBD1,TRBV28,TRBJ1-2,CASSPPGQGVKGYTF,TGTGCCAGCAGTCCACCGGGACAGGGTGTAAAGGGCTACACCTTC
few,NA,TRBV14,TRBJ2-1,CANSHPSFYNEQFF,TGTGCCAACAGCCATCCGAGTTTCTACAATGAGCAGTTCTTC
many,NA,TRBV15,TRBJ1-4,CATSREPNTEKLFF,TGTGCCACCAGCAGAGAGCCGAACACAGAAAAACTGTTTTTT
many,NA,TRBV2,TRBJ1-1,CASRPGWGGSTEAFF,TGTGCCAGCAGACCCGGTTGGGGGGGGAGCACTGAAGCTTTCTTT
many,TRBD1,TRBV7-9,TRBJ1-2,CASSSDRAFGYGYTF,TGTGCCAGCAGCTCTGACAGGGCCTTTGGCTATGGCTACACCTTC
NA,TRBD1,TRBV7-8,TRBJ2-4,CASSSSTGVLQYF,TGTGCCAGCAGCTCTTCGACAGGGGTGCTTCAGTACTTC
few,NA,TRBV4-1,TRBJ2-2,CASSDPLGRTGELFF,TGCGCCAGCAGCGATCCCCTAGGGCGGACCGGGGAGCTGTTTTTT
many,TRBD2,TRBV7-2,TRBJ2-3,CASSLSLAVLDTQYF,TGTGCCAGCAGCTTGTCCCTAGCGGTCCTGGATACGCAGTATTTT
few,TRBD2,TRBV6-1,TRBJ2-5,CASSEGKGTRGTQYF,TGTGCCAGCAGTGAAGGAAAAGGGACTAGAGGGACCCAGTACTTC
many,TRBD2,TRBV10-3,TRBJ2-7,CAISDPTLAGAVGYEQYF,TGTGCCATCAGTGACCCCACTCTAGCGGGAGCGGTGGGCTACGAGCAGTACTTC
many,TRBD1,TRBV6-2/TRBV6-3,TRBJ1-2,CASRSLQGRMVNYGYTF,TGTGCCAGCAGATCCCTACAGGGGAGGATGGTAAACTATGGCTACACCTTC
many,NA,TRBV4-3,TRBJ2-7,CASSQDIDSYEQYF,TGCGCCAGCAGCCAAGATATCGACTCCTACGAGCAGTACTTC
many,TRBD2,TRBV27,TRBJ2-3,CASSLTSADTQYF,TGTGCCAGCAGTTTAACTAGCGCAGATACGCAGTATTTT
few,TRBD2,TRBV10-3,TRBJ2-7,CAAKREGYEQYF,TGTGCCGCAAAGCGGGAGGGCTACGAGCAGTACTTC
many,NA,TRBV13,TRBJ2-7,CASSLGSGVMYEQYF,TGTGCCAGCAGCTTAGGCTCGGGAGTCATGTACGAGCAGTACTTC
many,TRBD1,TRBV29-1,TRBJ2-2,CSVRSQGRVTGELFF,TGCAGCGTTCGTTCACAGGGGCGAGTTACCGGGGAGCTGTTTTTT
NA,NA,TRBV7-9,TRBJ1-5,CASSLDVNNQPQHF,TGTGCCAGCAGCTTAGATGTAAACAATCAGCCCCAGCATTTT
NA,TRBD1,TRBV6-5,TRBJ1-1,CASSYFRTGGMNTEAFF,TGTGCCAGCAGTTACTTTCGGACAGGGGGCATGAACACTGAAGCTTTCTTT
many,NA,TRBV7-2,TRBJ2-1,CASSLIGGPGDEQFF,TGTGCCAGCAGCTTAATTGGAGGGCCCGGCGATGAGCAGTTCTTC
many,NA,TRBV20-1,TRBJ2-7,CSARDNEQYF,TGCAGTGCTAGAGATAATGAGCAGTACTTC
few,NA,TRBV6-2/TRBV6-3,TRBJ1-1,CASSGTGPENTEAFF,TGTGCCAGCAGTGGAACGGGACCAGAGAACACTGAAGCTTTCTTT
few,TRBD1,TRBV18,TRBJ2-2,CASSPRDRSELGELFF,TGTGCCAGCTCACCAAGGGACAGGAGTGAATTGGGGGAGCTGTTTTTT
NA,TRBD2,TRBV12-3/TRBV12-4,TRBJ2-7,CASTTRLAGGSYEQYF,TGTGCCAGCACCACCAGACTAGCGGGAGGATCCTACGAGCAGTACTTC
few,NA,TRBV6-5,TRBJ2-7,CASSYSSYSYEQYF,TGTGCCAGCAGTTACTCGAGTTACTCCTACGAGCAGTACTTC
many,NA,TRBV7-8,TRBJ2-1,CASSLVIGFRRIGINEQFF,TGTGCCAGCAGCTTAGTGATAGGGTTCAGGCGTATTGGGATAAATGAGCAGTTCTTC
many,NA,TRBV2,TRBJ2-3,CASSEAAGSLDTQYF,TGTGCCAGCAGTGAAGCGGCGGGATCTTTAGATACGCAGTATTTT
many,NA,TRBV3-1,TRBJ1-1,CASSQERILNTEAFF,TGTGCCAGCAGCCAAGAGAGGATCCTGAACACTGAAGCTTTCTTT
many,NA,TRBV12-3/TRBV12-4,TRBJ2-5,CASSLRGGGSVTQYF,TGTGCCAGCAGCCTTAGAGGAGGGGGGTCTGTGACCCAGTACTTC
many,TRBD2,TRBV6-1,TRBJ2-1,CASSRPAGVAYNEQFF,TGTGCCAGCAGTCGACCAGCGGGAGTGGCCTACAATGAGCAGTTCTTC
many,TRBD2,TRBV15,TRBJ2-1,CATSRDSGSSYNEQFF,TGTGCCACCAGCAGAGATAGCGGGAGCTCCTACAATGAGCAGTTCTTC
many,TRBD1,TRBV20-1,TRBJ2-7,CSAIPMDRDTHEQYF,TGCAGTGCTATCCCGATGGACAGGGATACCCACGAGCAGTACTTC
many,NA,TRBV27,TRBJ2-1,CASSSDVGETDEQFF,TGTGCCAGCAGCTCAGATGTTGGGGAAACGGATGAGCAGTTCTTC
few,NA,TRBV9,TRBJ2-3,CASSEKGGTLTDTQYF,TGTGCCAGCAGCGAGAAGGGCGGGACCCTCACAGATACGCAGTATTTT
NA,TRBD2,TRBV9,TRBJ2-2,CASSGRLAGVHGELFF,TGTGCCAGCAGCGGAAGACTAGCGGGGGTTCACGGGGAGCTGTTTTTT
NA,NA,TRBV30,TRBJ1-3,CAWSSLGNTIYF,TGTGCCTGGAGTTCCCTTGGAAACACCATATATTTT
NA,NA,TRBV14,TRBJ1-2,CASSQAVIPNYGYTF,TGTGCCAGCAGCCAAGCAGTCATCCCTAACTATGGCTACACCTTC
few,NA,TRBV6-1,TRBJ1-1,CASSSGTMNTEAFF,TGTGCCAGCAGTTCCGGGACTATGAACACTGAAGCTTTCTTT